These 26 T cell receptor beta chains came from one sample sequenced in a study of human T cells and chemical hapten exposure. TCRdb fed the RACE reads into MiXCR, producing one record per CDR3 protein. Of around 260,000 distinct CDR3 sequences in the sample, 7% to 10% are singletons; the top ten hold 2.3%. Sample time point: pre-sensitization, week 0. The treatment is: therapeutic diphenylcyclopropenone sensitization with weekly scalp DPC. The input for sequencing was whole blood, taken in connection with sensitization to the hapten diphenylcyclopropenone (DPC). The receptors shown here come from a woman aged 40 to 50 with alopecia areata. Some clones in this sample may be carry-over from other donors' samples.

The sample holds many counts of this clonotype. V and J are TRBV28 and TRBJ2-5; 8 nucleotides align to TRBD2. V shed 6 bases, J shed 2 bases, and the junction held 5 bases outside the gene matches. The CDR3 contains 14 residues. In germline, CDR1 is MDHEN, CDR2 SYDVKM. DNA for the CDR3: TGTGCCAGCAGCCCACTAGCGGTACAAGAGACCCAGTACTTC. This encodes CASSPLAVQETQYF.

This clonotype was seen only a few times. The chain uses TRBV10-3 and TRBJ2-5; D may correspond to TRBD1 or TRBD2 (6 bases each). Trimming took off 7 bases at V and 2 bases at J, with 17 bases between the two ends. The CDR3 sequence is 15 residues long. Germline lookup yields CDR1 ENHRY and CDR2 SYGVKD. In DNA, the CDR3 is TGTGCCATCAAGGGGGGTACAAGGATACAAGAGACCCAGTACTTC. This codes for CAIKGGTRIQETQYF.

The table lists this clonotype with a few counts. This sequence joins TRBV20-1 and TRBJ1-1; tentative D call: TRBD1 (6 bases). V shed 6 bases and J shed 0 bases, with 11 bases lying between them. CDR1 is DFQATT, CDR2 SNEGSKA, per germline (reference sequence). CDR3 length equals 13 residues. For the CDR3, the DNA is TGCAGTGCGCCGGACAGTTTGAACACTGAAGCTTTCTTT. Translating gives CSAPDSLNTEAFF.

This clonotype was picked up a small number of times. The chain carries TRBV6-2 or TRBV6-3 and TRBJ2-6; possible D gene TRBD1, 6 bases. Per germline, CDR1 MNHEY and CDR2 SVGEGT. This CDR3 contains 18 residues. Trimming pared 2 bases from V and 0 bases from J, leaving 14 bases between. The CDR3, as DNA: TGTGCCAGCAGTTACAGCGAGGGGGTTAACTCTGGGGCCAACGTCCTGACTTTC. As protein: CASSYSEGVNSGANVLTF.

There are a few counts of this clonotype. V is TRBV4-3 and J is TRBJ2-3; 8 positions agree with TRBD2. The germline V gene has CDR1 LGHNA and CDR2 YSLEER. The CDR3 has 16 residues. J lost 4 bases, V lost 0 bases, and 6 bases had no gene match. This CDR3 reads CASSQEGAGVADTQYF. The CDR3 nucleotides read TGCGCCAGCAGCCAAGAGGGAGCGGGAGTTGCAGATACGCAGTATTTT.

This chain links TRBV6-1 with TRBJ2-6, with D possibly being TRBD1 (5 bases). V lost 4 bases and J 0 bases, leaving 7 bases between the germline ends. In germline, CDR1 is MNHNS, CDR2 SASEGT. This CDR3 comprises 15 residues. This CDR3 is CASSAGSSGANVLTF. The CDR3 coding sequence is TGTGCCAGCAGTGCAGGGTCCTCTGGGGCCAACGTCCTGACTTTC.

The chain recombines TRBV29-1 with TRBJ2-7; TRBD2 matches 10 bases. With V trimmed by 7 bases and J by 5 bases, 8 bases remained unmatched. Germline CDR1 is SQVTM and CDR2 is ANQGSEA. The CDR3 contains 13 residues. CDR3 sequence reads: CSGSLAGADEQYF. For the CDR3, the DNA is TGCAGCGGCAGTCTAGCGGGAGCCGACGAGCAGTACTTC.

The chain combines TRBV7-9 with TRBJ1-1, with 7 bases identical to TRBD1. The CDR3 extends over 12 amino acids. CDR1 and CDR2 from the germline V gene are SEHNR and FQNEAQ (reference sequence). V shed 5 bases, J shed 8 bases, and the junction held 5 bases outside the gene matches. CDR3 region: CASSPQDREAFF. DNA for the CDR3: TGTGCCAGCAGCCCTCAGGACAGGGAAGCTTTCTTT. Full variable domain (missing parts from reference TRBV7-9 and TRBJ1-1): DTGVSQNPRHKITKRGQNVTFRCDPISEHNRLYWYRQTLGQGPEFLTYFQNEAQLEKSRLLSDRFSAERPKGSFSTLEIQRTEQGDSAMYLCASSPQDREAFFGQGTRLTVV.

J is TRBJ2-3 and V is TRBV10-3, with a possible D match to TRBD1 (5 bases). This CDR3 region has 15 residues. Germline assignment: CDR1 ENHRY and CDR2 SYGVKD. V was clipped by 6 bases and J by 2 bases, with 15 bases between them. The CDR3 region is CAIRPGAGYTDTQYF. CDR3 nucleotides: TGTGCCATCAGACCTGGGGCAGGGTACACAGATACGCAGTATTTT.

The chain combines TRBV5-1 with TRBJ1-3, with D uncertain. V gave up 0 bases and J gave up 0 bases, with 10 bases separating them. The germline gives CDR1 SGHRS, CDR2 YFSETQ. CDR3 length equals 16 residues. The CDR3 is CASSLGAPDSGNTIYF. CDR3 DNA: TGCGCCAGCAGCTTGGGCGCACCCGACTCTGGAAACACCATATATTTT. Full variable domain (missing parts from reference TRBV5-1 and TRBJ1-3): KAGVTQTPRYLIKTRGQQVTLSCSPISGHRSVSWYQQTPGQGLQFLFEYFSETQRNKGNFPGRFSGRQFSNSRSEMNVSTLELGDSALYLCASSLGAPDSGNTIYFGEGSWLTVV.

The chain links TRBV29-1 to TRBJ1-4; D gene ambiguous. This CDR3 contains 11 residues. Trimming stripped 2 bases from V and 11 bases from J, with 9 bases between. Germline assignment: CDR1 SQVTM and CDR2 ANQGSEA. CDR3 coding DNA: TGCAGCGTTGAAACGTCTCGGAAACTGTTTTTT. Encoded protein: CSVETSRKLFF.

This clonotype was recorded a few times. CDR3 nucleotides: TGTGCCAGCAGCTCGGACTATTTCCTGGAGACCCAGTACTTC. Encoded protein: CASSSDYFLETQYF. V and J are TRBV7-2 and TRBJ2-5; perhaps TRBD2 as D (6 bases). Trimming took 4 bases from V and 5 from J, leaving 14 bases between them. The CDR3 has 14 residues. CDR1 and CDR2 (germline): SGHTA, FQGNSA.

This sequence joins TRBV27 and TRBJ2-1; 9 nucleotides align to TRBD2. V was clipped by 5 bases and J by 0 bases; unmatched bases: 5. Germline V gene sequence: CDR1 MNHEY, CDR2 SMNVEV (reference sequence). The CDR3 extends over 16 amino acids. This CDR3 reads CASSPFSGSSYNEQFF. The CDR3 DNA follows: TGTGCCAGCAGTCCGTTTAGCGGGAGCTCCTACAATGAGCAGTTCTTC.

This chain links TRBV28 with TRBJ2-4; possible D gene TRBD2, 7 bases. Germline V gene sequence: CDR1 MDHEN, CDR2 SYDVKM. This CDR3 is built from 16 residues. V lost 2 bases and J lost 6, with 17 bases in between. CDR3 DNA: TGTGCCAGCAGTTTAGGGTCGGGGGGCGATGGAAACATTCAGTACTTC. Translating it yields CASSLGSGGDGNIQYF.

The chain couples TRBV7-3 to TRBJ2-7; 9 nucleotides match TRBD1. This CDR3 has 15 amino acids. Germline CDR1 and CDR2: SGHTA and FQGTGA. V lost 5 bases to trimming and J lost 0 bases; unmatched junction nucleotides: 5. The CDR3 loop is CASSRQGVSSYEQYF. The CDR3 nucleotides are TGTGCCAGCAGCAGACAGGGGGTAAGCTCCTACGAGCAGTACTTC.

The CDR3 coding sequence is TGTGCCAGCAGCCACCCCCTTAGGCATCCTCCCTACGAGCAGTACTTC. This codes for CASSHPLRHPPYEQYF. The chain employs TRBV28 and TRBJ2-7, with D unclear. V lost 6 bases, J lost 2 bases, and 20 bases lay in between. Germline assignment: CDR1 MDHEN and CDR2 SYDVKM. The CDR3 spans 16 residues.

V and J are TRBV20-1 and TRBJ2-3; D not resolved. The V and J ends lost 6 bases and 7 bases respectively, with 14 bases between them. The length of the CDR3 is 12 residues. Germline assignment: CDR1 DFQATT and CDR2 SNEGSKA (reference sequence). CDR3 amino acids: CSAGPDGNTQYF. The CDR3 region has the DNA TGCAGTGCCGGTCCGGACGGCAATACGCAGTATTTT.

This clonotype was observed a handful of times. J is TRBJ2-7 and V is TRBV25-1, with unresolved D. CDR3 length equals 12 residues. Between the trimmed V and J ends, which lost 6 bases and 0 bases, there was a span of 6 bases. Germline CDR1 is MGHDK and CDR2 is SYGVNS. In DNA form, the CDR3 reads TGTGCCAGCAGACTCGCCTCCTACGAGCAGTACTTC. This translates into CASRLASYEQYF.

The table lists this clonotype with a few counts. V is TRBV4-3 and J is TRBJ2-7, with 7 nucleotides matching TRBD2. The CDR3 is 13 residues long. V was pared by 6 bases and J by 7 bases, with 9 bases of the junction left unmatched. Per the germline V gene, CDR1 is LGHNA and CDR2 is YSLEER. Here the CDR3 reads CASSVGRVEEQYF. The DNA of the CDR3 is TGCGCCAGCAGTGTAGGGAGGGTGGAGGAGCAGTACTTC.

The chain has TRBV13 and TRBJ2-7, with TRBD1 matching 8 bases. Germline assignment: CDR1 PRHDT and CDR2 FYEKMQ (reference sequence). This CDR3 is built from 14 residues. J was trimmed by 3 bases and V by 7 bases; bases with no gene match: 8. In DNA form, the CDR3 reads TGTGCCAGCAACGGGGGACAGGATCGCTACGAGCAGTACTTC. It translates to CASNGGQDRYEQYF.

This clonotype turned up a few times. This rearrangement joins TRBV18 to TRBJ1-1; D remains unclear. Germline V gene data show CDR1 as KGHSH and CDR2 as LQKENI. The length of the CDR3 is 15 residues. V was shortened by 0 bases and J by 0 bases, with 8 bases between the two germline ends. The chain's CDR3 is CASSPPSGLNTEAFF. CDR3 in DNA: TGTGCCAGCTCACCACCGTCTGGGTTGAACACTGAAGCTTTCTTT.

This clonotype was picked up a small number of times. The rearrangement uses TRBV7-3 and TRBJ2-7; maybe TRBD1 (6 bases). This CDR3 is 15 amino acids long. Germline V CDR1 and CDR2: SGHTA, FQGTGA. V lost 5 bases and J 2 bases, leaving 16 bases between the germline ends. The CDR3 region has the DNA TGTGCCAGCAGCCGCAACCCTACAGGGCCCTACGAGCAGTACTTC. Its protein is CASSRNPTGPYEQYF. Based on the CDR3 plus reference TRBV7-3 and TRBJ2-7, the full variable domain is GAGVSQTPSNKVTEKGKYVELRCDPISGHTALYWYRQSLGQGPEFLIYFQGTGAADDSGLPNDRFFAVRPEGSVSTLKIQRTERGDSAVYLCASSRNPTGPYEQYFGPGTRLTVT.

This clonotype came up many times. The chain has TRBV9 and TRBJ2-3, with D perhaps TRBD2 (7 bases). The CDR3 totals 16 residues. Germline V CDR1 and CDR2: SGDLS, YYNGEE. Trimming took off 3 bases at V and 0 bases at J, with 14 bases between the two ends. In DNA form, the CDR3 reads TGTGCCAGCAGCGAGGGGGAGGGCTCTAGCACAGATACGCAGTATTTT. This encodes CASSEGEGSSTDTQYF.

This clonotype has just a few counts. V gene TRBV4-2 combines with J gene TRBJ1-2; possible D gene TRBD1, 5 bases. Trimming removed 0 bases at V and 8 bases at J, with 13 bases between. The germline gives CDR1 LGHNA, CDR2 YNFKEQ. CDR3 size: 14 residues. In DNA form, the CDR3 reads TGTGCCAGCAGCCAAGATAGGGGCAGGCCCGGCTACACCTTC. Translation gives CASSQDRGRPGYTF.

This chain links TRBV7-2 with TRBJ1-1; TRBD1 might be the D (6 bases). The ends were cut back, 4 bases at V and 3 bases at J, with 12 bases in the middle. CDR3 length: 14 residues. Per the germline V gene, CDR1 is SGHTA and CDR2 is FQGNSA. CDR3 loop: CASSSTGLHTEAFF. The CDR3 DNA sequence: TGTGCCAGCAGCTCTACAGGGCTTCACACTGAAGCTTTCTTT.

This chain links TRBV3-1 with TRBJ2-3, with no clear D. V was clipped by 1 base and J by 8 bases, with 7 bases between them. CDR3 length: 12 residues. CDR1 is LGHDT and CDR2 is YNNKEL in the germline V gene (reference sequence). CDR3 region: CASSQAPVTQYF. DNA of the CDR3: TGTGCCAGCAGCCAAGCCCCGGTTACGCAGTATTTT.